A single sample gave rise to the 11 T cell receptor beta chains below, sequenced in a study of Graves' ophthalmopathy and Graves' hyperthyroidism. Amplified TCR beta CDR3 regions were obtained using RNA transcripts as template. The authors performed first-round RT-PCR with HTBI primers and then a second-round multiplex PCR. TCRdb recomputed calls from the multiplex PCR reads with MiXCR, one row per CDR3 protein. The sample yields about 500,000 distinct CDR3 sequences, under 40% seen once. What was sequenced was peripheral blood or thyroid tissue (not recorded which). These receptors all stem from an adult man with Graves' hyperthyroidism.

This clonotype was seen a handful of times. V gene TRBV6-5 combines with J gene TRBJ2-7, with 8 bases fitting TRBD2. This CDR3 has 15 amino acids. Trimming cost V 1 base and J 3 bases; bases outside gene matches: 5. Germline loops: CDR1 MNHEY, CDR2 SVGAGI. CDR3 nucleotide sequence: TGTGCCAGCAGTTACTACGCGAGCGGGGGCTACGAGCAGTACTTC. Translating it yields CASSYYASGGYEQYF.

The rearrangement links TRBV7-9 to TRBJ1-1, with D possibly TRBD1 on 6 matching bases. Germline assignment: CDR1 SEHNR and CDR2 FQNEAQ (reference sequence). V shed 5 bases and J shed 3 bases, with 13 bases lying between them. CDR3 length: 14 residues. The CDR3 loop reads CASSPGQRDTEAFF. The CDR3 nucleotides are TGTGCCAGCAGCCCAGGACAGAGAGACACTGAAGCTTTCTTT.

This clonotype was counted at least ten times. The chain has TRBV6-5 and TRBJ1-1; D possibly corresponds to TRBD1 (6 bases). The V gene's germline CDR1 is MNHEY and CDR2 SVGAGI. Deletions cut 7 bases from V and 0 bases from J, with 12 bases between. CDR3 length equals 14 residues. CDR3 region: CASTITGMNTEAFF. The CDR3 coding sequence is TGTGCCAGCACCATAACAGGGATGAACACTGAAGCTTTCTTT.

Ten or more counts support this clonotype. The chain joins TRBV5-1 to TRBJ2-5, with 12 nucleotides matching TRBD2. This CDR3 comprises 17 residues. The V gene end was trimmed by 3 bases and the J gene end by 5 bases; junction bases not matched to a gene: 11. The germline V gene encodes CDR1 SGHRS and CDR2 YFSETQ. Here the CDR3 DNA reads TGCGCCAGCAGCTCCAGGACTAGCGGGACTTTGCGGGAGACCCAGTACTTC. Encoded protein: CASSSRTSGTLRETQYF.

This clonotype was counted between two and nine times. Possible read error: a much larger clone is one base away. The chain links TRBV24-1 to TRBJ1-2; maybe TRBD1 (6 bases). The CDR3 loop spans 11 amino acids. Germline CDR1 reads KGHDR; CDR2 reads SFDVKD. The CDR3 reads CATSDFRGYAF. CDR3 bases: TGTGCCACCAGTGATTTCAGGGGCTACGCCTTC.

A note on this clonotype: One end of the junction does not line up with germline, which may come from a read error. CDR3 loop: CASSFGQGGNTEAFF. The CDR3 bases are TGCGCCAGCAGCTTTGGACAGGGAGGGAACACTGAAGCCTTCTTT. This chain connects TRBV9 to TRBJ1-1, with TRBD1 matching over 8 bases. Germline V lookup: CDR1 SGDLS, CDR2 YYNGEE. The CDR3 covers 15 residues.

V gene TRBV7-6 combines with J gene TRBJ2-3, with 7 bases identical to TRBD2. The CDR3 loop spans 14 amino acids. With V trimmed by 3 bases and J by 6 bases, 6 bases remained unmatched. CDR1 is SGHVS, CDR2 FNYEAQ, per germline. In nucleotides, the CDR3 is TGTGCCAGCAGCTTTACTAGCGTAAAGGATACGCAGTATTTT. It yields the protein CASSFTSVKDTQYF.

This rearrangement joins TRBV29-1 to TRBJ1-1; maybe TRBD1 (6 bases). The CDR3 consists of 16 residues. Trimming shortened V by 8 bases and J by 1 base, and 23 bases separated the two germline ends. CDR1 is SQVTM and CDR2 is ANQGSEA in the germline V gene. This chain's CDR3 is CSLSTGLEDWNTEAFF. CDR3 sequence (DNA): TGCAGCTTGTCAACAGGGCTCGAGGATTGGAACACTGAAGCTTTCTTT.

The chain joins TRBV29-1 to TRBJ1-4, with D unclear. The CDR3 is made up of 14 amino acids. With 1 base removed from V and 6 bases from J, the gap between germline ends came to 12 bases. Germline values: CDR1 SQVTM, CDR2 ANQGSEA. The CDR3: CSVEGSAADEKLFF. In nucleotides, the CDR3 is TGCAGCGTTGAAGGTTCGGCAGCGGATGAAAAACTGTTTTTT. The whole variable domain, filled in from reference TRBV29-1 and TRBJ1-4, reads SAVISQKPSRDICQRGTSLTIQCQVDSQVTMMFWYRQQPGQSLTLIATANQGSEATYESGFVIDKFPISRPNLTFSTLTVSNMSPEDSSIYLCSVEGSAADEKLFFGSGTQLSVL.

The V gene is TRBV12-3 or TRBV12-4, the J gene TRBJ1-1, with D uncertain. This CDR3 has 14 residues. Trimming left V 5 bases short and J 0 bases short, with 10 bases between. The CDR3 reads CASSAHGLNTEAFF. The CDR3 region has the DNA TGTGCCAGCAGTGCCCATGGACTGAACACTGAAGCTTTCTTT.

The V call is TRBV30, the J call TRBJ1-1; possibly TRBD1 for D (6 bases). Germline-derived CDR1 and CDR2 are GTSNPN and SVGIG (reference sequence). The CDR3 is 11 residues long. The ends were cut back, 3 bases at V and 6 bases at J, with 8 bases in the middle. CDR3: CAWRTGPEAFF. The CDR3 DNA sequence: TGTGCCTGGAGGACAGGCCCTGAAGCTTTCTTT.